This TCR beta chain was identified during a study of T cell responses to AZD1222 COVID-19 vaccine. Study conclusions and caveats: Donors skewed white British and female; clonal diversity was possibly underestimated.

Some clones are missing from TCRdb's copy, which holds only in-frame ones; the method was immunoSEQ multiplex PCR. The repertoire holds about 64,000 clones, with over 70% as singletons. Trimming shortened V by 1 base and J by 3 bases, and 14 bases separated the two germline ends. This CDR3 has 16 residues. Germline CDR1 is SGHNT and CDR2 is YENEEA. Pooled together were second doses at about 4 or about 12 weeks. As regards this clone: Antigen specificity is unknown.

The specimen comprised peripheral blood, sampled 28 days after the second AZD1222 dose. This TCR derives from an adult who received the AZD1222 COVID-19 vaccine. The gene calls are TRBV11-3 and TRBJ2-3; no definite D call. The CDR3 region has the DNA TGTGCCAGCAGCTTAGGTGGCACAGTTAAAACAGATACGCAGTATTTT. Protein sequence: CASSLGGTVKTDTQYF.